The rows below give T cell receptor beta chains drawn from one sample of a study of blood T cell repertoires in COVID-19. Some clones are missing from TCRdb's copy, which holds only in-frame ones; the method was immunoSEQ multiplex PCR. The sample lists about 370,000 clones; over 75% were seen once. Sequencing was done on a sample of PBMCs or T cells enriched from blood (not recorded which). The receptors stem from a man aged 18 to 30 who had recovered from COVID-19. CDR3s include the opening cysteine and the closing phenylalanine or tryptophan. A D gene is named only where the DNA matches it firmly. Not all rows give a size; the values are once, few, many and, for expanded clones, a class.

TRBD1 TRBJ2-1 NA TRBV10-1 CASSEYSGQDYNEQFF TGCGCCAGCAGTGAGTATTCGGGACAGGACTACAATGAGCAGTTCTTC
NA TRBJ2-5 NA TRBV5-6 CASSLFGETQYF TGTGCCAGCAGCTTGTTCGGGGAGACCCAGTACTTC
NA TRBJ2-5 NA TRBV7-2 CASSLIAGETQYF TGTGCCAGCAGCTTAATTGCGGGGGAGACCCAGTACTTC
NA TRBJ1-2 NA TRBV6-4 CASSDSATGYGYTF TGTGCCAGCAGTGACTCTGCGACGGGCTATGGCTACACCTTC
NA TRBJ1-1 NA TRBV28 CASSLSSVNTEAFF TGTGCCAGCAGTTTAAGTTCGGTGAACACTGAAGCTTTCTTT
NA TRBJ1-1 NA TRBV3-1/TRBV3-2 CASSQDWGVAFF TGTGCCAGCAGCCAAGATTGGGGGGTGGCTTTCTTT
NA TRBJ2-1 NA TRBV7-2 CASSSRVYNEQFF TGTGCCAGCAGCTCAAGAGTATACAATGAGCAGTTCTTC
NA TRBJ2-6 NA TRBV6-1 CASSGSVRSGANVLTF TGTGCCAGCAGTGGGTCAGTTCGTTCTGGGGCCAACGTCCTGACTTTC
TRBD2 TRBJ2-2 NA TRBV19 CASRKGLANTGELFF TGTGCCAGTAGAAAGGGACTAGCAAACACCGGGGAGCTGTTTTTT
NA TRBJ2-7 NA TRBV5-4 CASSLDLGGSYEQYF TGTGCCAGCAGCTTGGACCTAGGGGGCTCCTACGAGCAGTACTTC
NA TRBJ1-2 few TRBV5-1 CASSLTERKNYGYTF TGCGCCAGCAGCTTGACAGAAAGAAAAAACTATGGCTACACCTTC
NA TRBJ2-1 NA TRBV18 CASSPGLLSYNEQFF TGTGCCAGCTCACCTGGACTCCTTTCCTACAATGAGCAGTTCTTC